The 13 T cell receptor beta chains listed next were all sequenced from one sample in a study of cytomegalovirus exposure and HLA in healthy donors. Both 60 Vbeta primers and 13 Jbeta primers went into the PCR. Assay: immunoSEQ multiplex PCR; the TCRdb copy retains only in-frame clones and omits some. The sample comprises 200,000 to 250,000 clones, around three quarters of which are singletons, and about a sixth rests with the top ten. Sequencing was done on a sample of PBMCs. These receptors were taken from a man in his forties or fifties in good health and CMV-seronegative.

The rearrangement joins TRBV6-1 to TRBJ2-1; TRBD1 matches 12 bases. With V trimmed by 5 bases and J by 8 bases, 4 bases remained unmatched. Germline V gene lookup returns CDR1 MNHNS and CDR2 SASEGT. The CDR3 contains 14 residues. CDR3 bases: TGTGCCAGCAGTCGGGACAGGGGGCGGGATGAGCAGTTCTTC. Protein product: CASSRDRGRDEQFF.

The chain couples TRBV29-1 to TRBJ2-7; 7 positions agree with TRBD2. The CDR3 is 13 residues long. V shed 4 bases and J 2 bases; nucleotides not matched to a gene: 5. CDR1 and CDR2 (germline): SQVTM, ANQGSEA. As DNA, the CDR3 is TGCAGCGTTGCTGGGACTAATACCTACGAGCAGTACTTC. This encodes CSVAGTNTYEQYF.

This chain connects TRBV9 to TRBJ2-1, with D perhaps TRBD2 (6 bases). Germline V gives CDR1 SGDLS, CDR2 YYNGEE. CDR3 length equals 15 residues. The germline V and J ends were trimmed by 1 base and 3 bases, with 11 bases remaining between them. CDR3 loop: CASSVNSGDYNEQFF. The CDR3, as DNA: TGTGCCAGCAGCGTAAATAGCGGAGACTACAATGAGCAGTTCTTC. The full variable domain, completed using reference TRBV9 and TRBJ2-1, is DSGVTQTPKHLITATGQRVTLRCSPRSGDLSVYWYQQSLDQGLQFLIQYYNGEERAKGNILERFSAQQFPDLHSELNLSSLELGDSALYFCASSVNSGDYNEQFFGPGTRLTVL.

The rearrangement uses TRBV5-5 and TRBJ1-4; no clear D gene. The germline V gene encodes CDR1 SGHKS and CDR2 YYEKEE (reference sequence). V dropped 2 bases and J dropped 5 bases, with 7 bases sitting between them. This CDR3 spans 13 amino acids. CDR3 sequence reads: CASSFTRNEKLFF. CDR3 bases: TGTGCCAGCAGCTTTACCCGGAATGAAAAACTGTTTTTT.

Written as DNA, the CDR3 is TGTGCCAGCAGCTTGGGAGGGTACAATCAGCCCCAGCATTTT. Its protein product is CASSLGGYNQPQHF. The chain is built from TRBV5-8 and TRBJ1-5; no reliable D call. Germline V gene data show CDR1 as SGHTS and CDR2 as YDEGEE. The CDR3 covers 14 residues. V was clipped by 0 bases and J by 3 bases, with 7 bases between them.

This clone was seen more than once but under ten times. The CDR3 coding sequence is TGTGCCAGCAGCTCACCGGGAGGTTACAATGAGCAGTTCTTC. It is translated as CASSSPGGYNEQFF. The chain joins TRBV7-9 to TRBJ2-1; 7 bases align to TRBD2. The CDR3 has 14 amino acids. V lost 4 bases to trimming and J lost 4 bases; unmatched junction nucleotides: 4. CDR1 and CDR2 from the germline V gene are SEHNR and FQNEAQ (reference sequence).

This chain joins TRBV6-5 and TRBJ2-5; 8 bases match TRBD2. The V and J ends lost 6 bases and 4 bases, in that order; junction bases with no gene match: 4. Germline CDR1 is MNHEY and CDR2 is SVGAGI. This CDR3 has 13 amino acids. For the CDR3, the DNA is TGTGCCAGCAGAAATAGCGGGATAGAGACCCAGTACTTC. Protein sequence: CASRNSGIETQYF.

The chain's CDR3 is CASSRDTYNEQFF. The CDR3 DNA is TGCGCCAGCAGTCGGGACACCTACAATGAGCAGTTCTTC. The gene calls are TRBV5-1 and TRBJ2-1, with D possibly matching TRBD1 (6 bases). Germline values: CDR1 SGHRS, CDR2 YFSETQ. Trimming removed 5 bases at V and 2 bases at J, with 8 bases between. There are 13 residues in the CDR3.

This clone was recorded only once. This sequence joins TRBV5-1 and TRBJ2-5; 9 nucleotides match TRBD1. The V segment lost 4 bases and the J segment 5 bases; nucleotides outside the gene matches: 6. CDR3 length: 14 amino acids. CDR1 and CDR2 (germline): SGHRS, YFSETQ. This chain's CDR3 is CASSKNRGRETQYF. CDR3 DNA sequence: TGCGCCAGCAGCAAAAACAGGGGGCGGGAGACCCAGTACTTC.

This clone turned up a few times. V usage is TRBV29-1 and J usage is TRBJ2-5; TRBD2 aligns across 10 bases. J lost 2 bases, V lost 4 bases, and 7 bases had no gene match. Germline CDR1 and CDR2: SQVTM and ANQGSEA. The CDR3 is 15 amino acids. The CDR3 sequence: CSVVWTSGSQETQYF. CDR3 bases: TGCAGCGTTGTTTGGACTAGCGGTTCTCAAGAGACCCAGTACTTC.

In this sample, this clone turned up a few times. This sequence joins TRBV27 and TRBJ2-1, with D possibly matching TRBD1 (6 bases). Between the trimmed V and J ends, which lost 6 bases and 4 bases, there was a span of 22 bases. This CDR3 spans 17 amino acids. Germline values: CDR1 MNHEY, CDR2 SMNVEV (reference sequence). CDR3 sequence reads: CASSLLYGTPEYNEQFF. CDR3 bases: TGTGCCAGCAGCTTACTCTACGGGACACCAGAATACAATGAGCAGTTCTTC.

The genes are TRBV27 and TRBJ2-1, with 9 nucleotides matching TRBD2. CDR3 length equals 16 residues. V was clipped by 2 bases and J by 5 bases; unmatched bases: 7. Germline V CDR1 and CDR2: MNHEY, SMNVEV (reference sequence). In nucleotides, the CDR3 is TGTGCCAGCAGTTTAGGAAGCGGGAGGATGAACAATGAGCAGTTCTTC. Residues: CASSLGSGRMNNEQFF.

The rearrangement links TRBV9 to TRBJ1-1; unclear D gene. The CDR3 is 13 amino acids. Germline V CDR1 and CDR2: SGDLS, YYNGEE. Trimming removed 2 bases from V and 8 bases from J, with 13 bases in between. The CDR3 reads CASSVAYTGEAFF. CDR3 in DNA: TGTGCCAGCAGCGTCGCCTACACGGGAGAAGCTTTCTTT.